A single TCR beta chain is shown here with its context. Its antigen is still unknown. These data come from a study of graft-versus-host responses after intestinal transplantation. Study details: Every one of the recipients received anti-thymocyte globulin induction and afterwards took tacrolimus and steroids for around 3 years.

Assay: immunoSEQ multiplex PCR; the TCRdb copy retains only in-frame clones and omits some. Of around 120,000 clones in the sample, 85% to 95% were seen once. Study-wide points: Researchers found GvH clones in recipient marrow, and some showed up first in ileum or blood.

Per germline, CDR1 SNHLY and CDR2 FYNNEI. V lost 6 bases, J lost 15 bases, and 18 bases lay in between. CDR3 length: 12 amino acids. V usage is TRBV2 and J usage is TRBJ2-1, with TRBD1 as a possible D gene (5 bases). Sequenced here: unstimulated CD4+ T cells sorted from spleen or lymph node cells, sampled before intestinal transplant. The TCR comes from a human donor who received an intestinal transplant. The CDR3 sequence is CASSRQQDRAFF. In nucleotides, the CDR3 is TGTGCCAGCAGCAGACAACAGGATCGGGCGTTCTTC.